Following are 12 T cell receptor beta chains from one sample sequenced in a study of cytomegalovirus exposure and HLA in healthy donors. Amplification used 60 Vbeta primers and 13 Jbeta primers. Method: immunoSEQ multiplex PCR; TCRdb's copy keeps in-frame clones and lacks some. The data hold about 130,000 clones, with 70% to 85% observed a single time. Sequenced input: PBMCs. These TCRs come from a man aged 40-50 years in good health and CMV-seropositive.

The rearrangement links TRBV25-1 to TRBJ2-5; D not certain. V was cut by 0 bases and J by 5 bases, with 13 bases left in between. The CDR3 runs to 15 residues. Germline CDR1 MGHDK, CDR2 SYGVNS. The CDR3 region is CASSEYGGMVETQYF. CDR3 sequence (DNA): TGTGCCAGCAGTGAATACGGCGGTATGGTTGAGACCCAGTACTTC. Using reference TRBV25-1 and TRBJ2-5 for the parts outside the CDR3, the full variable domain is EADIYQTPRYLVIGTGKKITLECSQTMGHDKMYWYQQDPGMELHLIHYSYGVNSTEKGDLSSESTVSRIRTEHFPLTLESARPSHTSQYLCASSEYGGMVETQYFGPGTRLLVL.

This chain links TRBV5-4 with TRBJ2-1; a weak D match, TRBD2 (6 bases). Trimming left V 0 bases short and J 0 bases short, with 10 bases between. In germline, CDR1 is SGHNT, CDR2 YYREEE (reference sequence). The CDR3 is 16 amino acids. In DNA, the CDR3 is TGTGCCAGCAGCTTGGCTACCGGGGGCTCCTACAATGAGCAGTTCTTC. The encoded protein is CASSLATGGSYNEQFF.

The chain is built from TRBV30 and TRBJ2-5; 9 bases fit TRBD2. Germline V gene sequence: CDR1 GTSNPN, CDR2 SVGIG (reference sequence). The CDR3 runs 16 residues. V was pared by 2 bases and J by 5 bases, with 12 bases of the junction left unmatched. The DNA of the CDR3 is TGTGCCTGGAGTTTTTTTGGACTAGCGTGGGGGGAGACCCAGTACTTC. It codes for CAWSFFGLAWGETQYF.

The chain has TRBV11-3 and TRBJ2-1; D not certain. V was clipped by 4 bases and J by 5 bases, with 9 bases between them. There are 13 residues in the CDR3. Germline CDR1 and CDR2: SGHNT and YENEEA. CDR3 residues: CASSSPVDNEQFF. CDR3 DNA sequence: TGTGCCAGCAGCTCCCCCGTAGACAATGAGCAGTTCTTC.

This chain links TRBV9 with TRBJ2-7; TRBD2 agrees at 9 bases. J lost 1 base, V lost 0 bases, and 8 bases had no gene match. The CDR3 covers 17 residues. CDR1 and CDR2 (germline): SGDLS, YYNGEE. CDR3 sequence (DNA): TGTGCCAGCAGCGTAGAAGCGGGAGGAGTTCGTTCCTACGAGCAGTACTTC. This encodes CASSVEAGGVRSYEQYF.

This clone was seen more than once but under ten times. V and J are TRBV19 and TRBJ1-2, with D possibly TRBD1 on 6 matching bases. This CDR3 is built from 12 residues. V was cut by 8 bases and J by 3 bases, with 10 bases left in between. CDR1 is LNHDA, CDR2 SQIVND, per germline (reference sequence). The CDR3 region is CASYRVDYGYTF. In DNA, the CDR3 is TGTGCCAGTTACAGGGTGGACTATGGCTACACCTTC.

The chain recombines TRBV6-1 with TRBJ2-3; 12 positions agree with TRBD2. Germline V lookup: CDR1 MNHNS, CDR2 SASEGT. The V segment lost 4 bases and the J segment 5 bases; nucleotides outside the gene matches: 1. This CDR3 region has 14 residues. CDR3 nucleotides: TGTGCCAGCAGTGTGGGACTAGCGGGAGATACGCAGTATTTT. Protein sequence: CASSVGLAGDTQYF.

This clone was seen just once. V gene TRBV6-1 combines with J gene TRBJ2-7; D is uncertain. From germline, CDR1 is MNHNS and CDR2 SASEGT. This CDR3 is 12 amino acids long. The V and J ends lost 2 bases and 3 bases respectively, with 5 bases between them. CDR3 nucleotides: TGTGCCAGCAGTGAACACGGCTACGAGCAGTACTTC. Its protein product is CASSEHGYEQYF.

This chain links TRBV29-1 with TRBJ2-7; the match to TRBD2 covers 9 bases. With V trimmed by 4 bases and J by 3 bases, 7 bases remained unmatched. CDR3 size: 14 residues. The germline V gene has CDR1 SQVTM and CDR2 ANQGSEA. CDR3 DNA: TGCAGCGTTGTGTATAGCGGGAGATACTACGAGCAGTACTTC. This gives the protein CSVVYSGRYYEQYF.

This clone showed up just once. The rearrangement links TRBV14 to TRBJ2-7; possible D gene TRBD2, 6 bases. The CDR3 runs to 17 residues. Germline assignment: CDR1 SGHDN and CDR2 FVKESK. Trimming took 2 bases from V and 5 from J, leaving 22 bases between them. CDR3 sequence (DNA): TGTGCCAGCAGCCAACCCAACCTTGGGGGGAGCTTAAACGAGCAGTACTTC. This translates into CASSQPNLGGSLNEQYF.

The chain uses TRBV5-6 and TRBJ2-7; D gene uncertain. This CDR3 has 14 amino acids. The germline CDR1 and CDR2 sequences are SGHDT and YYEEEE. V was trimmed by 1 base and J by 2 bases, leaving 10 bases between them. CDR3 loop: CASSLMRLTYEQYF. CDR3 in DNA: TGTGCCAGCAGCTTGATGCGCTTGACCTACGAGCAGTACTTC.

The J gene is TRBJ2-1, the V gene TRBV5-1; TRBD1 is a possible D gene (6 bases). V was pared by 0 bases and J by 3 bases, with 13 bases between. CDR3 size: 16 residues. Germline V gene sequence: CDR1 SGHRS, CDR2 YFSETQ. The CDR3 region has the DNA TGCGCCAGCAGCTTGGGGACAGCCGAGGACTACAATGAGCAGTTCTTC. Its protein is CASSLGTAEDYNEQFF. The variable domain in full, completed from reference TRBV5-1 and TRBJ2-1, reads KAGVTQTPRYLIKTRGQQVTLSCSPISGHRSVSWYQQTPGQGLQFLFEYFSETQRNKGNFPGRFSGRQFSNSRSEMNVSTLELGDSALYLCASSLGTAEDYNEQFFGPGTRLTVL.